The source of this T cell receptor (beta chain) is a study of shared clonotypes between healthy human individuals (TCRdb year 2020). Notes on the research overall: The cohort comprised two women and a few men aged 18 to 49 years. Between about 0.85 and 9.5 billion PBMCs per donor were obtained by leukapheresis. To increase sequencing depth and limit assay-specific biases, TCR repertoire library preparation and sequencing were carried out by different laboratories using diverse techniques. The study deeply sequenced blood TCR repertoires of several healthy adults to estimate repertoire size and the extent of clonotype sharing between individuals. Per donor, three plates each were used for CD4 naive and CD4 memory, two for CD8 naive, and one for CD8 memory.

Using the deep immunoSEQ assay, multiplex PCR amplified TCR CDR3 regions from genomic DNA. For each cell subset, the extracted genomic DNA was distributed evenly across all wells of several immunoSEQ 96-well plates, and each plate served as one replicate. For sorted subsets, about 200 ng genomic DNA, equal to 30,000 or so T cell genomes, was loaded into each replicate PCR. Purified libraries were quantified with a Qubit 3.0 fluorometer, sized on a Bioanalyzer 2100, and re-quantified with the KAPA Library Quantification kit. Every immunoSEQ 96-well plate was sequenced on a dedicated single-read 150-cycle Illumina NextSeq 550 flow cell. The authors' pipeline ran thus. Because the immunoSEQ output included only junctional sequences and no quality scores, the filtering could not be the same as the filtering used for full-length reads. To assign V/J genes and CDR3, sequences were annotated against IMGT germline references using PyIR, a Python wrapper for IgBLAST v1.9. Reads were removed for weak V/J assignments (E-value above 1e-6), missing CDR3, stop codons, out-of-frame junctions, or ambiguous translated residues. V3J clonotypes were defined as sequences sharing an identical inferred V gene, J gene, and CDR3 amino acid sequence. Percentage overlap between repertoires was computed as shared unique clonotypes divided by the size of the smaller repertoire. Three approaches were used to assess repertoire richness: RTK rarefaction, the Chao1 estimator, and Recon v2.1 estimates of unobserved clonotypes. For all TCRbeta clonotypes obtained by the gDNA method from several donors, generation probabilities were computed with OLGA. TCRdb retrieved this table from immuneACCESS and kept in-frame rearrangements only. Not all clones are present; in checked studies, unresolved V genes account for under half, and no reason is known for the remainder. That table gives V, J and clone size, and the DNA gave D and trimming. This sample gives 2,500,000 or so clones in total; 85% to 95% of them show up just once. The ten biggest clones cover approximately 0.4% of the sample.

Details on this clone: The target of this receptor is not known. The record has no base qualities; no much larger clone is one base away. Other DNA variants within this sample encode the same CDR3.

From the cysteine through the phenylalanine, the CDR3 covers 14 amino acids. Just CDR3 DNA is preserved here, 42 bases in frame from base 1. The CDR1 and CDR2 encoded by the germline V gene are SGHTA and FQGNSA. Trimmed from V: 0 bases; trimmed from J: 3 bases; junction bases lacking a gene match: 2. Healthy HIV-negative adults with no recently reported acute infections or vaccinations were included as donors. Every donor was a Caucasian adult living in Nashville, Tennessee, USA. CD4+ T cells were enriched through magnetic negative selection, after which naive cells were positively selected on CD45RA and the remaining negative fraction served as the memory subset. Blood was obtained by leukapheresis, after which PBMCs were separated by Ficoll-Histopaque density gradient centrifugation and cryopreserved in liquid nitrogen vapor phase. Purity and quantity of every magnetically sorted T cell population were checked by analytical flow cytometry. Genomic DNA was isolated from each sorted fraction and quantified by UV absorbance on a Nanodrop 2000c.

Results and caveats for the whole study, not just this receptor: Naive subsets generally had larger estimated clonotype richness than memory subsets. When a few donors were compared, the shared fraction of clonotypes was around 5.1% for naive CD4, more than 3% for naive CD8, 2.3% for memory CD4, and 0.3% to 0.5% for memory CD8. Pairwise subsampling indicated that sequencing depth was expected to affect the degree of clonotype sharing among donors. Rarefaction of sorted-subset datasets indicated incomplete sequencing despite the large sequencing depth. The small number of donors limited the genetic and exposure-history diversity represented. Sampling was restricted to blood, and TCR repertoires in tissue are likely to differ from TCR repertoires in blood. Clonotypes shared by all four sorted-subset donors showed higher generation probabilities than non-shared clonotypes.

This chain joins TRBV7-2 to TRBJ2-7, and 7 junction bases match TRBD2. The clonotype comes from a young man in good health. Some clones in this sample may be carry-over from other donors' samples. The sequenced material came from naive CD4+ T cells from PBMCs. In the paper's terms, the cell subset or site label means: CD45RA+ positively selected. The sequenced DNA: TGTGCCAGCAGCTTAGCGTTAGCGGGCTACGAGCAGTACTTC. Its protein reads: CASSLALAGYEQYF.